This T cell receptor (beta chain) was sequenced during a study of T cell responses to AZD1222 COVID-19 vaccine. A word on this clone: The target antigen is unknown.

The junction had 12 bases not matched to a gene; V was cut back by 0 bases and J by 4 bases. CDR3 size: 18 residues. The germline gives CDR1 MGHRA, CDR2 YSYEKL. Points from the study as a whole: Only a handful of AZD1222 recipients were seropositive at baseline. Repertoires were obtained only post-peak T cell response. Clonal diversity was possibly underestimated, and white British individuals and females predominated among donors. Across the whole spike, CD4 TCRs peaked at regions 160-218 and 743-854.

The table came from immunoSEQ multiplex PCR; TCRdb's copy has only in-frame clones and leaves some out. The profile shows about 150,000 clones, about 91% of them singletons. The sequence was collected from an adult in good health. Sequenced material: peripheral blood, taken on day 0 of MenACWY control vaccination. The chain couples TRBV4-1 to TRBJ2-3, with TRBD2 matching over 8 bases. The CDR3 here is CASSQERAGGRRADTQYF. The CDR3 bases are TGCGCCAGCAGCCAAGAAAGGGCGGGGGGCCGGAGGGCAGATACGCAGTATTTT.